This T cell receptor beta chain was documented in a study of CD8+ T cells in alopecia areata (dated by TCRdb to 2017 to 2018). Describing the broader study: The study used high-throughput TCRbeta sequencing to examine T cell clonal expansion in alopecia areata, in both the C3H/HeJ mouse model and human patients. The RNA source kit depended on sample type: the PAXgene miRNA kit for fixed scalp, the miRNeasy kit for PBMCs, and the RNeasy kit for mouse skin. immunoSEQ multiplex PCR using 35 Vbeta forward primers and 13 Jbeta reverse primers was used to amplify TCRbeta CDR3 regions. Human TCRbeta sequencing covered scalp tissue and sorted CD4+ and CD8+ peripheral blood T cells from patchy and totalis/universalis alopecia areata patients and healthy controls. Scalp clonality was compared across normal scalp (n=4), patchy alopecia areata scalp (n=8), and alopecia totalis/universalis scalp (n=8). General conclusions and limits of the study: Shared TCR sequences between patients were less evident than in mice, which may be partly attributable to HLA diversity in the patient population. Compared with normal scalp, lesional scalp had higher clonality and more expanded CD8+ clones, particularly in alopecia totalis/universalis, a pattern that suggests antigenic drive. Resident alphabeta T cells in normal human skin are also sequenced, complicating scalp TCR repertoire analysis, unlike mouse skin dominated by gammadelta T cells.

Looking up the germline V gene yields CDR1 KGHSH and CDR2 LQKENI. Inclusive of the bounding cysteine and phenylalanine, the CDR3 is 12 residues long. Only the CDR3 region is kept as DNA, spanning 36 bases read in frame from base 1. The V end loses 3 bases and the J end loses 10 bases, and a stretch of 10 bases separates them. Receptors were amplified or captured by the immunoSEQ multiplex PCR assay. For TCR sequencing, RNA was extracted from every sample and reverse transcribed into cDNA to serve as template. First-strand cDNA was synthesized using SuperScript III with a 2:1 mix of oligo-dT and random hexamers. A synthetic immune receptor repertoire was used to assess amplification bias, and residual bias was removed computationally. On the study's bioinformatics: Raw reads were preprocessed to remove errors, and CDR3 was defined by IMGT conventions from the conserved cysteine to phenylalanine. Clonality was computed by normalizing Shannon entropy by log2 of the number of productive unique TCRs and subtracting the result from 1. Whether scalp clones were CD4 or CD8 was inferred by matching scalp TCRbeta sequences against CD4 and CD8 repertoires sorted from blood. In its TCRdb copy, this immuneACCESS table keeps in-frame sequences only and misses some clones. Where compared with another copy, unresolved V genes explain less than half of these, and the others have no known cause. The V and J calls and the clone size are those of that table, but D and trimming were determined from the DNA. The sample table shows 150,000 to 200,000 clones, and around 57% are seen once. The ten largest account for under 5.5% of the sample.

PBMCs were separated by density centrifugation and stained for CD3, CD4 and CD8, after which CD4+ and CD8+ T cells were sorted on a FACSAria. Scalp biopsies and blood samples were provided by unaffected controls. Remarks on this clone: Its antigen remains undetermined. Per-base qualities were not stored, and no clone one base away is much larger.

The TCR comes from a human donor in good health. The rearrangement joined TRBV18 to TRBJ2-1; tentative D gene TRBD2, with 6 bases matching. The sequenced sample consisted of CD4+ T cells sorted from blood. The sequence in DNA is TGTGCCAGCTCACCTGTCGCGGGGGAGCAGTTCTTC. It specifies CASSPVAGEQFF.